This is a list of T cell receptor beta chains from one sample in a study of regulatory T cells in long-lasting Graves disease. TCRdb itself ran the multiplex PCR reads through MiXCR, one entry per CDR3 protein. Of 350,000 to 450,000 distinct CDR3 sequences in the sample, approximately 15% were seen once. This sample was also put to use in a study of T cells in Graves' hyperthyroidism and ophthalmopathy.

Sample: peripheral blood mononuclear cells (PBMCs), taken at new diagnosis, from a patient treated with antithyroid drugs. Receptors originate from a man in his forties or fifties with Graves disease. CDR3s include the opening cysteine and the closing phenylalanine or tryptophan. The D gene is left open where the match is weak. Part of the rows lack a size; the others show once, few, many or a class for expanded clones.

v_gene	j_gene	abundance	d_gene	CDR3aa	CDR3nt
TRBV5-1	TRBJ2-1	many	TRBD2	CASSIGLAGGIYNEQFF	TGCGCCAGCAGCATAGGACTAGCGGGGGGGATCTACAATGAGCAGTTCTTC
TRBV28	TRBJ1-2	many	NA	CASSLPPVVDYGYTF	TGTGCCAGCAGTTTACCCCCGGTCGTTGACTATGGCTACACCTTC
TRBV5-1	TRBJ2-3	many	TRBD2	CASSLSQRGYTQYF	TGCGCCAGCAGCCTCTCCCAGCGGGGGTATACGCAGTATTTT
TRBV19	TRBJ2-5	NA	TRBD2	CASSQVGLAGQETQYF	TGTGCCAGTAGTCAAGTCGGACTAGCGGGGCAAGAGACCCAGTACTTC
TRBV20-1	TRBJ1-5	many	NA	CSARGSNQPQHF	TGCAGTGCTAGAGGTAGCAATCAGCCCCAGCATTTT
TRBV6-1	TRBJ2-1	many	TRBD2	CASSRGLAGGSEQFF	TGTGCCAGCAGCCGGGGACTAGCGGGGGGGTCTGAGCAGTTCTTC
TRBV5-1	TRBJ2-7	few	NA	CASSLEGQNEQYF	TGCGCCAGCAGCTTGGAAGGGCAAAACGAGCAGTACTTC
TRBV10-3	TRBJ1-5	few	NA	CAISLGSNQPQHF	TGTGCCATCAGTCTGGGTAGCAATCAGCCCCAGCATTTT
TRBV20-1	TRBJ2-3	NA	TRBD2	CSARNRLAGGTDTQYF	TGCAGTGCTAGAAACCGACTAGCGGGGGGCACAGATACGCAGTATTTT
TRBV5-7	TRBJ1-4	NA	TRBD1	CASSSRGLKGEKLFF	TGTGCCAGCAGCTCTAGGGGGCTCAAGGGTGAAAAACTGTTTTTT
TRBV25-1	TRBJ2-1	many	NA	CASSVSGRKNEQFF	TGTGCCAGCAGTGTCAGTGGCAGGAAGAATGAGCAGTTCTTC
TRBV4-3	TRBJ2-5	many	NA	CASSSRTGWEWTQYF	TGCGCCAGCAGCTCCCGGACTGGTTGGGAGTGGACCCAGTACTTC
TRBV3-1	TRBJ1-2	few	NA	CASSKNIELGTNYGYTF	TGTGCCAGCAGCAAAAACATCGAATTGGGTACTAACTATGGCTACACCTTC
TRBV28	TRBJ1-2	NA	NA	CASTSSEANYGYTF	TGTGCCAGCACCTCATCAGAGGCTAACTATGGCTACACCTTC
TRBV12-5	TRBJ2-3	many	TRBD2	CASGLSTRTSGAKLGADTQYF	TGTGCTAGTGGTTTGAGCACTCGGACTAGCGGGGCCAAACTAGGCGCAGATACGCAGTATTTT
TRBV20-1	TRBJ1-1	many	NA	CSARDRSTGQGTEAFF	TGCAGTGCTAGAGATCGCTCGACAGGCCAAGGGACTGAAGCTTTCTTT
TRBV20-1	TRBJ2-7	many	NA	CSARKAGSPYEQYF	TGCAGTGCTAGGAAAGCGGGCAGCCCCTACGAGCAGTACTTC
TRBV12-3/TRBV12-4	TRBJ2-5	NA	NA	CASSYYQRETQYF	TGTGCCAGCAGTTACTATCAACGAGAGACCCAGTACTTC
TRBV29-1	TRBJ2-1	few	TRBD1	CSVEDSGQGVSQFF	TGCAGCGTTGAAGATTCAGGACAGGGAGTTTCGCAGTTCTTC
TRBV4-2	TRBJ2-1	few	TRBD2	CASSQTSGGANEQFF	TGTGCCAGCAGCCAAACTAGCGGGGGGGCCAATGAGCAGTTCTTC
TRBV28	TRBJ2-7	NA	TRBD1	CASSPLYRGYEQYF	TGTGCCAGCAGTCCCCTTTACAGGGGCTACGAGCAGTACTTC
TRBV10-3	TRBJ2-5	many	NA	CAISEVQETQYF	TGTGCCATCAGTGAGGTCCAAGAGACCCAGTACTTC
TRBV5-1	TRBJ2-5	many	NA	CASRTIGTTGETQYF	TGCGCCAGCAGAACGATCGGGACAACGGGAGAGACCCAGTACTTC
TRBV24-1	TRBJ2-3	many	NA	CATSDNGQLTDTQYF	TGTGCCACCAGTGACAATGGACAGCTCACAGATACGCAGTATTTT
TRBV5-1	TRBJ2-5	NA	NA	CASSDGRGRETQYF	TGCGCCAGCAGCGATGGCAGGGGGAGGGAGACCCAGTACTTC
TRBV19	TRBJ2-3	NA	NA	CASSILLDTALDTQYF	TGTGCCAGTAGTATACTATTGGACACCGCCCTAGATACGCAGTATTTT
TRBV18	TRBJ1-2	NA	NA	CASSPTSGAKGYGYTF	TGTGCCAGCTCACCTACCAGTGGGGCGAAGGGCTATGGCTACACCTTC
TRBV11-1	TRBJ2-5	few	NA	CASSPGSPETQYF	TGTGCCAGCAGCCCAGGTTCCCCAGAGACCCAGTACTTC
TRBV20-1	TRBJ2-7	many	TRBD2	CSARGGSYEQYF	TGCAGTGCTCGCGGGGGCTCCTACGAGCAGTACTTC
TRBV20-1	TRBJ1-5	few	NA	CSARRQAWDHQPQHF	TGCAGTGCTAGAAGACAGGCTTGGGACCATCAGCCCCAGCATTTT
TRBV20-1	TRBJ1-5	NA	NA	CSARHTYSNQPQHF	TGCAGTGCTAGGCACACCTATAGCAATCAGCCCCAGCATTTT
TRBV27	TRBJ2-7	few	NA	CASSLSPDSLYEQYF	TGTGCCAGCAGTTTATCACCGGACTCACTCTACGAGCAGTACTTC
TRBV30	TRBJ2-5	many	NA	CAWSVQATQYF	TGTGCCTGGAGTGTACAGGCGACCCAGTACTTC
TRBV7-8	TRBJ1-3	many	NA	CASSWTPGNTIYF	TGTGCCAGCAGCTGGACGCCGGGAAACACCATATATTTT
TRBV28	TRBJ1-1	many	NA	CASSLYGAWNTEAFF	TGTGCCAGCAGTTTATATGGGGCGTGGAACACTGAAGCTTTCTTT
TRBV7-3	TRBJ1-5	many	TRBD1	CASSRTGAKDYSNQPQHF	TGTGCCAGCAGCCGGACAGGGGCAAAAGACTATAGCAATCAGCCCCAGCATTTT
TRBV7-2	TRBJ1-6	few	NA	CASGPEYNSPLHF	TGTGCCAGCGGTCCCGAATATAATTCACCCCTCCACTTT
TRBV2	TRBJ1-6	many	NA	CATQRTANNSPLHF	TGTGCCACCCAGAGGACAGCTAATAATTCACCCCTCCACTTT